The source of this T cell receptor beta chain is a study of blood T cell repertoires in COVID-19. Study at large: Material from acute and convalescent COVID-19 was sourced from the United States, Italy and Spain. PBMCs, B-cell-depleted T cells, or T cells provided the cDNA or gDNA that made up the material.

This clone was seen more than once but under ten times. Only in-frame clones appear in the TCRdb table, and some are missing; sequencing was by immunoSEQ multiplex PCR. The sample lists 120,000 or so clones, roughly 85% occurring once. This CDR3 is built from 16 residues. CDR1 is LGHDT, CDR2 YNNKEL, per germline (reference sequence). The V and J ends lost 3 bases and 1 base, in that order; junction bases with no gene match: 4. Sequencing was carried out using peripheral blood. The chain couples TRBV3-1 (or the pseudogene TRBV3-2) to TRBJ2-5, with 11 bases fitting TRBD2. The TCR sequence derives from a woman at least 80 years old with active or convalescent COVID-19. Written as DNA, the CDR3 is TGTGCCAGCAGCCAGTGGGGACTAGCGGTCCAAGAGACCCAGTACTTC. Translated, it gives CASSQWGLAVQETQYF.